This T cell receptor beta chain was retrieved from a study of cytomegalovirus exposure and HLA in healthy donors. The count of this clone is one. Its antigen remains unknown. Trimming took 3 bases from V and 1 from J, leaving 15 bases between them. Germline CDR1 reads MNHEY; CDR2 reads SVGAGI. This CDR3 is 16 amino acids long. 13 Jbeta primers and 60 Vbeta primers were used for the PCR. The assay was immunoSEQ multiplex PCR, and TCRdb's table has in-frame clones only and misses some. The data show 110,000 to 150,000 clones, around 73% seen once. Study results and limitations: For cytomegalovirus status, the classifier reportedly gave diagnoses with high specificity and sensitivity.

Specimen: PBMCs. The TCR sequence derives from a female donor in good health and CMV-seronegative. The V call is TRBV6-5, the J call TRBJ1-1; D ambiguous. CDR3 region: CASSYSPQGSNTEAFF. The CDR3 DNA reads as TGTGCCAGCAGTTATAGCCCGCAAGGATCGAACACTGAAGCTTTCTTT.